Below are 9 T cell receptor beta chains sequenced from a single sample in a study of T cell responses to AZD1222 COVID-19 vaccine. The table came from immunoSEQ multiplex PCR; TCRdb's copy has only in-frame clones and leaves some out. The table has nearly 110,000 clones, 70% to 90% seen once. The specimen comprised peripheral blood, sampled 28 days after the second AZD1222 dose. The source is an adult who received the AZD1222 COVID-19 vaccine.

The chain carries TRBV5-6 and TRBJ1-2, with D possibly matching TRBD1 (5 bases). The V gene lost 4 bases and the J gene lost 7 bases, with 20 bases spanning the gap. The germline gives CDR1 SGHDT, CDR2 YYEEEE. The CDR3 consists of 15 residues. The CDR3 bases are TGTGCCAGCAGCCCATCGTCTCTGGGGGGAGGTGGCTACACCTTC. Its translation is CASSPSSLGGGGYTF.

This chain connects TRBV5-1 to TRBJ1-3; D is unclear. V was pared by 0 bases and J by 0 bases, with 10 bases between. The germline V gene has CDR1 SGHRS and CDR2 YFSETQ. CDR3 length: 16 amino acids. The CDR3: CASSLGLVSSGNTIYF. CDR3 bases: TGCGCCAGCAGCTTGGGGCTGGTCAGCTCTGGAAACACCATATATTTT.

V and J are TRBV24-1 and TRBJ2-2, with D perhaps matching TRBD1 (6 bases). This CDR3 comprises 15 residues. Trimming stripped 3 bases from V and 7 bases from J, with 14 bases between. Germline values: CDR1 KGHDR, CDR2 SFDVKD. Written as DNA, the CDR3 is TGTGCCACCAGTGATATTATACAGGGAATCGGGGAGCTGTTTTTT. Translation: CATSDIIQGIGELFF.

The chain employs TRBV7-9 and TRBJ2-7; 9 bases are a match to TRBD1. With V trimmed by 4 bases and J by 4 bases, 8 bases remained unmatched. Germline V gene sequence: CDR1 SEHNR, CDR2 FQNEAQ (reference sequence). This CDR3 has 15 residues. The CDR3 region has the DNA TGTGCCAGCAGCTCAGGGGACAGGGAGCTGTACGAGCAGTACTTC. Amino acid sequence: CASSSGDRELYEQYF.

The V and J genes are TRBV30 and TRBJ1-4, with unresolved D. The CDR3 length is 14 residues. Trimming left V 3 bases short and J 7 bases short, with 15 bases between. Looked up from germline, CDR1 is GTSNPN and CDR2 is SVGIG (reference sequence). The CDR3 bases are TGTGCCTGGAGCTCGGGAGGCATGTTTGAAAAACTGTTTTTT. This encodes CAWSSGGMFEKLFF.

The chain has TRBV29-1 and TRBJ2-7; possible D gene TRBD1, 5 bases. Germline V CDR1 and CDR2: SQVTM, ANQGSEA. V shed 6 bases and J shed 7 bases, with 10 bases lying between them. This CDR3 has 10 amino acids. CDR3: CSVRGDEQYF. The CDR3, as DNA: TGCAGCGTAAGGGGTGATGAGCAGTACTTC.

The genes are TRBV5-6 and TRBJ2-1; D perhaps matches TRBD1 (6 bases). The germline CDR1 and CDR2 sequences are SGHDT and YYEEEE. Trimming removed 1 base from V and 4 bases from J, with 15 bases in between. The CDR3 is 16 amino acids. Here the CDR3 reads CASSLKRTAVYNEQFF. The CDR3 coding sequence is TGTGCCAGCAGCTTGAAAAGGACAGCGGTTTACAATGAGCAGTTCTTC.

The DNA of the CDR3 is TGTGCCAGCAGCTTAGACCGGGAAGGCCTCCAAGAGACCCAGTACTTC. Translating gives CASSLDREGLQETQYF. J is TRBJ2-5 and V is TRBV7-2; TRBD2 is a possible D gene (5 bases). V was cut by 1 base and J by 1 base, with 13 bases left in between. The CDR3 consists of 16 residues. Germline assignment: CDR1 SGHTA and CDR2 FQGNSA.

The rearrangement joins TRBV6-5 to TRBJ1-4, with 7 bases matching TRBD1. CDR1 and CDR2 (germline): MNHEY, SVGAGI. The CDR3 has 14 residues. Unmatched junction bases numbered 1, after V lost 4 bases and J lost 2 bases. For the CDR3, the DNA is TGTGCCAGCAGTTTGACAGGGACTAATGAAAAACTGTTTTTT. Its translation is CASSLTGTNEKLFF.